This T cell receptor (beta chain) was found in a study of T cells after yellow fever vaccination. With V trimmed by 6 bases and J by 4 bases, 11 bases remained unmatched. Per the germline V gene, CDR1 is ENHRY and CDR2 is SYGVKD. The CDR3 covers 16 residues. There are many counts of this clonotype. TCRdb re-derived calls from the 5' RACE reads in MiXCR, one entry per CDR3 protein. The sample lists some 120,000 distinct CDR3 sequences; 6.5% to 8% were seen once. The specimen was CD4+ T cells sorted from PBMCs, collected 10 to 11 days after the first yellow fever vaccination. The receptor comes from a man aged 18 to 30 who received the YFV17D yellow fever vaccine. The gene calls are TRBV10-3 and TRBJ2-5, with 10 nucleotides matching TRBD2. The CDR3 region is CAISPQRGGVGETQYF. CDR3 DNA: TGTGCCATCAGCCCCCAGCGGGGGGGCGTCGGAGAGACCCAGTACTTC.